This TCR beta chain was retrieved from a study of identical twins. Study-wide findings and caveats: There was an excess of low generation probability in the out-of-frame alpha sequences that twins shared. Fewer insertions marked abundant cord blood beta clonotypes; young adult naive trended weakly, memory not at all. Among beta out-of-frame sequences, excess sharing between twins appeared weaker. Zero-insertion findings could be partly confounded by invariant cells (MAIT and iNKT cells).

The V and J ends lost 6 bases and 2 bases respectively, with 10 bases between them. This CDR3 has 12 amino acids. CDR1 is DFQATT, CDR2 SNEGSKA, per germline (reference sequence). This clonotype was picked up a small number of times. Its antigen is currently unknown. TCRdb re-called the 5' RACE reads through MiXCR, storing one row per CDR3 protein. The data show a few hundred thousand distinct CDR3 sequences, about 10% seen once. This chain connects TRBV20-1 to TRBJ1-2; possibly TRBD1 for D (5 bases). Specimen: memory T cells sorted from blood. The origin of this receptor is a man in his forties or fifties in good health. CDR3 amino acids: CSAQDNNYGYTF. Here the CDR3 DNA reads TGCAGTGCCCAGGACAACAACTATGGCTACACCTTC.